The clone carrying this T cell receptor beta chain was seen at least ten times. No antigen is known for it. V dropped 1 base and J dropped 10; count of bases not matched to a gene: 11. The CDR3 spans 16 residues. Germline CDR1 is DFQATT and CDR2 is SNEGSKA (reference sequence). The data stem from a study of response to subunit inactivated influenza vaccine. TCRdb itself ran the RT-PCR reads through MiXCR, one entry per CDR3 protein. Found here are about 830,000 distinct CDR3 sequences, 18% of them singletons; the top ten hold under 13%. Study observations and caveats: It was suggested by the authors that few new T cells are recruited by each seasonal influenza vaccination.

This sequence originates from a man over 45 who received an inactivated influenza vaccine. Sequenced here: PBMCs from blood, sampled around 5 days after vaccination. The chain combines TRBV20-1 with TRBJ1-6; 9 positions agree with TRBD1. The CDR3 DNA reads TGCAGTGCTAGAGCTTCTAGGGACAGGGAGAACTCACCCCTCCACTTT. Translation gives CSARASRDRENSPLHF.